This T cell receptor (beta chain) was documented in a study of shared clonotypes between healthy human individuals. The data were produced by immunoSEQ multiplex PCR, yet TCRdb's version contains in-frame clones alone and is incomplete. The sample yields under 1,900,000 clones, approximately 98.5% seen once. The sequenced sample consisted of naive CD4+ T cells sorted from blood. The sample's subset: CD45RA+ positively selected. This TCR derives from a man aged 30 to 45 in good health.

CDR3 DNA: TGTGCCAGGAAAAGTCGGGGGCGCCACATGAACACTGAAGCTTTCTTT. Protein sequence: CARKSRGRHMNTEAFF. This chain links TRBV7-9 with TRBJ1-1; D perhaps matches TRBD1 (6 bases). V was shortened by 9 bases and J by 0 bases, with 20 bases between the two germline ends. There are 16 residues in the CDR3. The germline CDR1 and CDR2 sequences are SEHNR and FQNEAQ (reference sequence).